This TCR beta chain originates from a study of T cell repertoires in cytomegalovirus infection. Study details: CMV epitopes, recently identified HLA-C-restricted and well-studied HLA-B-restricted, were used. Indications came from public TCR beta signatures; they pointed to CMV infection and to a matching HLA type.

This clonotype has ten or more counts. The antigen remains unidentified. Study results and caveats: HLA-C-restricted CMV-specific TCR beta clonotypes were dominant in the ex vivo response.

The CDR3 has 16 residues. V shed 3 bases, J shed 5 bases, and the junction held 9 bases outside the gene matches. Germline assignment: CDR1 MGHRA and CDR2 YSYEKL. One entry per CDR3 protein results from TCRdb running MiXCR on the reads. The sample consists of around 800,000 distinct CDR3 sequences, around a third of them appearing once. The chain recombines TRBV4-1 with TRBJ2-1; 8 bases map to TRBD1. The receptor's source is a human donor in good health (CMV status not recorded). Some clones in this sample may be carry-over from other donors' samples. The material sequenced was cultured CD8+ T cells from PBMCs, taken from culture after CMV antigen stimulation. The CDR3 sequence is CASSQIQGEWNNEQFF. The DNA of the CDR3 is TGCGCCAGCAGCCAGATACAGGGGGAGTGGAACAATGAGCAGTTCTTC.